Below, 15 T cell receptor beta chains from the same sample are listed, as sequenced in a study of CD8+CD57+ T cells in acquired aplastic anemia. Genomic DNA constituted the template upon which TCR beta VDJ and CDR3 profiling was performed. Via MiXCR, TCRdb re-called the reads, giving one row per CDR3 protein. The sample lists approximately 220,000 distinct CDR3 sequences; around 50% were seen once. Patients sequenced had flow cytometry evidence of CD8+CD57+ cell expansion. Sequencing was performed on sorted CD4+, CD8+, or CD8+CD57+ T cells (not recorded which) from PBMCs. The source of these receptors is a human donor with aplastic anemia.

This chain connects TRBV12-3 or TRBV12-4 to TRBJ2-1; a weak D match, TRBD1 (6 bases). The CDR3 length is 12 residues. Trimming took 3 bases from V and 8 from J, leaving 8 bases between them. Here the CDR3 reads CASSFRGYEQFF. CDR3 in DNA: TGTGCCAGCAGTTTCAGGGGATATGAGCAGTTCTTC.

This chain connects TRBV7-2 to TRBJ1-1; unclear D gene. The germline V gene encodes CDR1 SGHTA and CDR2 FQGNSA. The CDR3 has 11 residues. V lost 5 bases to trimming and J lost 12 bases, with 13 bases between them. Here the CDR3 DNA reads TGTGCCAGCAGCGGCTCCCGGACGACTTTCTTT. Its protein product is CASSGSRTTFF.

This clonotype was recorded at least ten times. The chain carries TRBV6-1 and TRBJ1-1; D not certain. Trimming took off 5 bases at V and 0 bases at J, with 10 bases between the two ends. CDR1 is MNHNS, CDR2 SASEGT, per germline. The CDR3 has 14 residues. CDR3 coding DNA: TGTGCCAGCAGTCTGACACAGATGAACACTGAAGCTTTCTTT. Amino acids: CASSLTQMNTEAFF.

The chain links TRBV6-1 to TRBJ1-5; D gene unclear. The V and J ends lost 7 bases and 0 bases respectively, with 7 bases between them. Germline CDR1 is MNHNS and CDR2 is SASEGT. This CDR3 is built from 13 residues. CDR3 region: CASTQVSNQPQHF. The CDR3 DNA sequence: TGTGCCAGCACGCAGGTTAGCAATCAGCCCCAGCATTTT.

This clonotype appeared many times. This chain joins TRBV10-3 and TRBJ2-2; the D gene could be TRBD1 or TRBD2 (6 bases each). The CDR3 covers 14 residues. V was trimmed by 11 bases and J by 6 bases, leaving 19 bases between them. The germline V gene encodes CDR1 ENHRY and CDR2 SYGVKD. CDR3 nucleotides: TGTGCCGCACGACCCGCAGGGGAGGCCGGGGAGCTGTTTTTT. Translation gives CAARPAGEAGELFF.

V is TRBV7-9 and J is TRBJ1-1; D uncertain. V was clipped by 5 bases and J by 11 bases, with 12 bases between them. The CDR3 length is 11 residues. CDR1 and CDR2 from the germline V gene are SEHNR and FQNEAQ (reference sequence). CDR3 amino acids: CASSNSIGAFF. The CDR3 coding sequence is TGTGCCAGCAGCAATTCAATCGGGGCTTTCTTT.

The sample holds many counts of this clonotype. This chain links TRBV7-9 with TRBJ1-5; D possibly corresponds to TRBD1 (6 bases). Germline V CDR1 and CDR2: SEHNR, FQNEAQ (reference sequence). The V end lost 4 bases, the J end lost 4 bases, and 11 bases lay between the germline ends. This CDR3 spans 14 amino acids. DNA of the CDR3: TGTGCCAGCAGCTCACAGGGTTGGAATCAGCCCCAGCATTTT. The encoded protein is CASSSQGWNQPQHF.

Note on this clonotype: The junction differs from germline at one of its ends, possibly a read error. The V call is TRBV5-1, the J call TRBJ2-1, with D tentatively TRBD2 (7 bases). There are 14 residues in the CDR3. CDR1 SGHRS and CDR2 YFSETQ come from the germline V gene. DNA for the CDR3: TGCGCCAGCAGCTCGGACGGGGGGCGGAATGAGCGGTTCTTC. Translation gives CASSSDGGRNERFF.

This clonotype has at least ten counts. J is TRBJ1-4 and V is TRBV19, with 7 positions matching TRBD1. V dropped 4 bases and J dropped 8; count of bases not matched to a gene: 10. CDR3 length: 15 residues. In germline, CDR1 is LNHDA, CDR2 SQIVND (reference sequence). As DNA, the CDR3 is TGTGCCAGTAGTACTGGGACAGTGCTTAACGAAAAACTGTTTTTT. This translates into CASSTGTVLNEKLFF.

V is TRBV5-6 and J is TRBJ2-7; 10 nucleotides line up with TRBD1. V trimming: 7 bases; J trimming: 5 bases; junction bases outside the gene matches: 6. Germline lookup yields CDR1 SGHDT and CDR2 YYEEEE. This CDR3 comprises 13 residues. The CDR3 reads CASGAGTGDEQYF. The CDR3 DNA is TGTGCCAGCGGTGCGGGGACAGGGGACGAGCAGTACTTC.

The CDR3 reads CASSHLSGKTAYEQYF. The CDR3 DNA reads as TGTGCCAGCAGCCACCTCAGCGGGAAGACGGCATACGAGCAGTACTTC. The gene calls are TRBV16 and TRBJ2-7, with 7 bases that match TRBD2. This CDR3 has 16 residues. Germline-derived CDR1 and CDR2 are KGHSY and FQNENV. The V gene end was trimmed by 3 bases and the J gene end by 4 bases; junction bases not matched to a gene: 12.

The J gene is TRBJ1-1, the V gene TRBV4-1, with 8 bases fitting TRBD1. With 4 bases clipped from V and 5 bases from J, the junction kept 9 bases outside the gene matches. The CDR3 spans 15 residues. Looked up from germline, CDR1 is MGHRA and CDR2 is YSYEKL. This chain's CDR3 is CASSLGYRGRTEAFF. The CDR3 region has the DNA TGCGCCAGCAGCCTAGGCTACAGGGGGAGGACTGAAGCTTTCTTT.

This clonotype was counted ten times or more. The rearrangement links TRBV7-2 to TRBJ1-5; 7 nucleotides align to TRBD1. The ends lost 2 bases at V and 7 bases at J; junction bases unmatched: 5. The germline V gene encodes CDR1 SGHTA and CDR2 FQGNSA. This CDR3 comprises 14 residues. The CDR3 DNA follows: TGTGCCAGCAGCTTAACAGGGGACTCCCAGCCCCAGCATTTT. Protein sequence: CASSLTGDSQPQHF.

V usage is TRBV28 and J usage is TRBJ2-3; TRBD1 aligns across 7 bases. The V segment lost 8 bases and the J segment 0 bases; nucleotides outside the gene matches: 5. This CDR3 is built from 14 residues. Germline CDR1 reads MDHEN; CDR2 reads SYDVKM. DNA for the CDR3: TGTGCCAGCGGCAGGGGACAGAGCACAGATACGCAGTATTTT. This encodes CASGRGQSTDTQYF. The whole variable domain, filled in from reference TRBV28 and TRBJ2-3, reads DVKVTQSSRYLVKRTGEKVFLECVQDMDHENMFWYRQDPGLGLRLIYFSYDVKMKEKGDIPEGYSVSREKKERFSLILESASTNQTSMYLCASGRGQSTDTQYFGPGTRLTVL.

This clonotype was recorded at least ten times. CDR3 protein: CASISTGNTEAFF. The CDR3 DNA reads TGTGCCAGCATCTCGACAGGGAACACTGAAGCTTTCTTT. The chain links TRBV12-3 or TRBV12-4 to TRBJ1-1; possible D gene TRBD1, 6 bases. The CDR3 contains 13 residues. Trimming shortened V by 7 bases and J by 1 base, and 10 bases separated the two germline ends.